This T cell receptor (beta chain) stems from a study of T cell clones after liver transplantation (dated by TCRdb to between 2018 and 2020). Looking at the study overall: Samples were obtained from ITN030ST, a randomized trial in which withdrawal of immunosuppression was attempted within 2 years of liver transplantation. Tolerance meant complete immunosuppression withdrawal for at least one year without liver enzymes rising beyond twice the upper limit of normal. Blood samples were taken pre-transplant, pre-randomization before withdrawal, and post-randomization after full withdrawal or failed withdrawal. Donor-reactive T cell clones were identified using TCRbeta sequencing after a pre-transplant mixed lymphocyte reaction and were then followed in post-transplant blood. The study cohort included 8 liver transplant recipients, of whom 3 were classified as tolerant and 5 as non-tolerant. Subjects received no induction therapy and standard immunosuppression until randomization at 12-24 months post-transplant. Three of the eight recipients were HCV-positive; the others were transplanted for non-autoimmune, non-viral indications. As an antigen-independent comparator for donor-reactive sequences, third party-reactive TCRbeta sequences were also identified from pre-transplant MLRs.

Unstimulated PBMCs, after thawing, were stained for CD3, CD4 and CD8 and then FACS-sorted into CD3+CD4+ and CD3+CD8+ populations. All 8 studied subjects were randomized to immunosuppression withdrawal. The Qiagen DNeasy Blood and Tissue Kit was used to isolate genomic DNA. High-throughput TCRbeta CDR3 sequencing of frozen genomic DNA was performed by immunoSEQ, with PCR amplification, mapping, bias correction and internal controls included. The original methods were these. Only productive rearrangements were retained, with each unique TCRbeta sequence defined by its CDR3 nucleotide sequence together with its V and J gene. Donor-reactive sequences required at least 5-fold expansion in CFSE-low cells versus unstimulated pre-transplant cells and at least 0.01% frequency. Per-subject minimum frequency thresholds, based on the lowest-template unstimulated sample, ensured at least 90% detection power. Jensen-Shannon divergence between the top 1000 TCRbeta sequences post-transplant and pre-transplant was used to measure repertoire turnover. Changes in detection of donor-reactive sequences were tested with two-sided Fisher's exact tests. Drawn from immuneACCESS, this table holds only the in-frame rearrangements with V and J called that TCRdb kept. Clones are partly lost; checked studies trace under half to an unresolved V gene and leave the rest unexplained. Clone size and the V and J calls come from that table; the DNA yielded D and trimming. The sample records 93,000 or so clones, roughly 80% of which are singletons. The ten largest account for 2.5% to 3% of the sample.

The CDR3 runs 16 amino acids, cysteine and phenylalanine included. Only the CDR3 DNA is retained, 48 bases long and in frame from the first base. The junction shows trimming of 3 bases on V and 6 bases on J, and the gene matches do not reach 7 bases of it. The germline V gene (reference sequence) gives CDR1 as SGHNT and CDR2 as YYREEE. Broader findings and caveats from the paper: A greater decline was seen for donor-reactive sequences than for third party-reactive sequences, suggesting partial antigen-specific deletion unrelated to withdrawal success. Once repertoire turnover was taken into account, donor-reactive detection showed a significant reduction for CD4 in 7 of 8 subjects and for CD8 in 8 of 8. Because of small, heterogeneous patient numbers and non-standardized post-transplant time points, the conclusions were only preliminary. Low numbers of available donor cells limited the measurable donor-reactive repertoire in a couple of subjects. Circulating donor-reactive CD4 TCRbeta sequences fell significantly post-transplant in most of the 8 subjects, irrespective of tolerance or HCV status. Because no allograft tissue specimens were available, donor-reactive T cells may have migrated into the graft instead of being deleted.

On this clone itself: This receptor's antigen is unknown. Base qualities are not at hand, and no much larger clone is one base apart.

This TCR was recovered from a human patient who received a liver transplant. Some T cells present after a transplant may be cells of the graft donor. The material was CD4+ T cells from blood, obtained around 44 months after liver transplant. The receptor chain draws on TRBV5-4 and TRBJ2-1, with 12 bases in between that match TRBD2. The DNA is TGTGCCAGCAGCTCTCCCCTAGCGGGAGGGCCCAATGAGCAGTTCTTC. The translation is CASSSPLAGGPNEQFF.